One and the same sample provided the 22 T cell receptor beta chains below, sequenced in a study of cytomegalovirus exposure and HLA in healthy donors (dated by TCRdb to between 2016 and 2019). Preparation of the library involved the immunoSEQ multiplex PCR assay. A mixture of 60 forward primers for TCR Vbeta segments and 13 reverse primers for TCR Jbeta segments was used in the multiplex PCR. TCRdb carries this immuneACCESS record with in-frame sequences only. Its versions omit some clonotypes, under half of them owing to an unresolved V gene in the studies checked, with the rest unexplained. The sample yields roughly 26,000 clones; about 70% were counted once. The ten largest account for 4% to 4.5% of the sample. What was sequenced was PBMCs. The source of these receptors is a woman aged 45-59 years in good health and CMV-seronegative.

J is TRBJ2-7 and V is TRBV28; D possibly corresponds to TRBD2 (5 bases). This CDR3 is 15 amino acids long. V lost 3 bases and J 5 bases, leaving 17 bases between the germline ends. Germline V gives CDR1 MDHEN, CDR2 SYDVKM. This CDR3 reads CASSFRGLLDHEQYF. The CDR3 DNA follows: TGTGCCAGCAGTTTTCGCGGGCTCCTGGACCACGAGCAGTACTTC.

The V gene is TRBV4-2, the J gene TRBJ1-1; D call uncertain. The CDR3 is 14 residues long. Germline lookup yields CDR1 LGHNA and CDR2 YNFKEQ. V lost 0 bases and J 4 bases, leaving 9 bases between the germline ends. For the CDR3, the DNA is TGTGCCAGCAGCCAAGATTGGTACGGCACTGAAGCTTTCTTT. As protein: CASSQDWYGTEAFF.

This chain connects TRBV15 to TRBJ1-5; tentatively, D is TRBD1 (5 bases). This CDR3 contains 15 residues. Per germline, CDR1 LNHNV and CDR2 YYDKDF (reference sequence). The V end lost 1 base, the J end lost 11 bases, and 18 bases lay between the germline ends. CDR3 sequence: CATSRVLGPGGAQHF. DNA of the CDR3: TGTGCCACCAGCAGAGTTCTCGGGCCTGGGGGGGCCCAGCATTTT. Full variable domain (remainder filled in from reference TRBV15 and TRBJ1-5): DAMVIQNPRYQVTQFGKPVTLSCSQTLNHNVMYWYQQKSSQAPKLLFHYYDKDFNNEADTPDNFQSRRPNTSFCFLDIRSPGLGDTAMYLCATSRVLGPGGAQHFGDGTRLSIL.

The rearrangement uses TRBV10-3 and TRBJ2-3; 9 positions agree with TRBD2. Germline V gene data show CDR1 as ENHRY and CDR2 as SYGVKD. V lost 3 bases, J lost 0 bases, and 4 bases stayed unmatched. The CDR3 runs to 16 residues. The CDR3 DNA is TGTGCCATCAGTGACCTTAGCGGGAGCAGCACAGATACGCAGTATTTT. Its translation is CAISDLSGSSTDTQYF.

This clone was seen a few times. The chain uses TRBV7-2 and TRBJ1-2; TRBD1 might be the D (5 bases). The CDR3 runs to 15 residues. CDR1 is SGHTA, CDR2 FQGNSA, per germline. Trimming removed 3 bases from V and 3 bases from J, with 14 bases in between. The CDR3 sequence is CASSFGGERDYGYTF. CDR3 in DNA: TGTGCCAGCAGCTTCGGGGGAGAACGGGACTATGGCTACACCTTC.

This clone is a singleton in its sample. The CDR3: CASSFRASGANVLTF. CDR3 DNA sequence: TGCGCCAGCAGCTTCAGGGCCTCTGGGGCCAACGTCCTGACTTTC. The rearrangement links TRBV5-1 to TRBJ2-6, with TRBD1 as a possible D gene (5 bases). This CDR3 spans 15 amino acids. The V gene's germline CDR1 is SGHRS and CDR2 YFSETQ. V lost 2 bases to trimming and J lost 0 bases, with 6 bases between them.

This chain joins TRBV5-1 and TRBJ1-1; the D is unclear. V lost 5 bases, J lost 1 base, and 15 bases lay in between. The germline V gene has CDR1 SGHRS and CDR2 YFSETQ. The CDR3 sequence is 15 residues long. The DNA of the CDR3 is TGCGCCAGCAGAACAGCTTCCCAAGGGAACACTGAAGCTTTCTTT. It yields the protein CASRTASQGNTEAFF.

The chain joins TRBV6-4 to TRBJ1-5; 10 bases line up with TRBD1. V lost 6 bases to trimming and J lost 7 bases; unmatched junction nucleotides: 6. Per germline, CDR1 MRHNA and CDR2 SNTAGT. The CDR3 runs to 14 residues. The CDR3 sequence is CASSRDRGGQPQHF. The CDR3, as DNA: TGTGCCAGCAGCCGGGACAGGGGAGGGCAGCCCCAGCATTTT.

This clone was seen a few times. V usage is TRBV6-1 and J usage is TRBJ1-5; a possible D gene is TRBD1 (5 bases). CDR3 length equals 14 residues. Trimming took 7 bases from V and 0 from J, leaving 10 bases between them. Looked up from germline, CDR1 is MNHNS and CDR2 is SASEGT. The CDR3 coding sequence is TGTGCCAGCACGGAGGGGTATAGCAATCAGCCCCAGCATTTT. Its protein product is CASTEGYSNQPQHF.

This clone was seen only a few times. The chain carries TRBV28 and TRBJ1-1, with a tentative D call TRBD1 (6 bases). V was shortened by 8 bases and J by 5 bases, with 18 bases between the two germline ends. CDR1 and CDR2 from the germline V gene are MDHEN and SYDVKM. The CDR3 spans 14 residues. The CDR3 DNA follows: TGTGCCAGCCTCCTAAGGGGGATGTTGACTGAAGCTTTCTTT. Residues: CASLLRGMLTEAFF.

The chain joins TRBV27 to TRBJ1-5; D is ambiguous. V was cut by 5 bases and J by 10 bases, with 6 bases left in between. CDR1 and CDR2 (germline): MNHEY, SMNVEV (reference sequence). This CDR3 is built from 10 residues. The CDR3 sequence is CASSGTPQHF. As DNA, the CDR3 is TGTGCCAGCAGTGGTACACCCCAGCATTTT.

The J gene is TRBJ1-5, the V gene TRBV2; D remains unclear. With 3 bases removed from V and 4 bases from J, the gap between germline ends came to 7 bases. There are 13 residues in the CDR3. Germline V gene lookup returns CDR1 SNHLY and CDR2 FYNNEI. The CDR3 sequence: CASSERQNQPQHF. The CDR3 DNA reads as TGTGCCAGCAGTGAGAGACAAAATCAGCCCCAGCATTTT.

The V call is TRBV29-1, the J call TRBJ2-1, with 7 bases aligning to TRBD2. The CDR3 runs 17 residues. CDR1 and CDR2 from the germline V gene are SQVTM and ANQGSEA. V shed 1 base and J 8 bases; nucleotides not matched to a gene: 17. This CDR3 is CSVEGLVERAGGYEQFF. Here the CDR3 DNA reads TGCAGCGTTGAAGGGTTAGTGGAGCGGGCCGGGGGGTATGAGCAGTTCTTC.

This clone was recorded once. The rearrangement uses TRBV20-1 and TRBJ2-7; D is possibly TRBD1 (6 bases). Looked up from germline, CDR1 is DFQATT and CDR2 is SNEGSKA (reference sequence). The CDR3 consists of 11 residues. V dropped 2 bases and J dropped 5 bases, with 7 bases sitting between them. For the CDR3, the DNA is TGCAGTGCTAGACAGGGGAACGAGCAGTACTTC. Encoded protein: CSARQGNEQYF.

This clone was recorded once. J is TRBJ1-1 and V is TRBV6-4; tentative D call: TRBD1 (5 bases). The length of the CDR3 is 14 residues. CDR1 MRHNA and CDR2 SNTAGT come from the germline V gene. Trimming pared 6 bases from V and 0 bases from J, leaving 11 bases between. The chain's CDR3 is CASRIDSLNTEAFF. The CDR3 nucleotides are TGTGCCAGCAGAATTGACAGCTTGAACACTGAAGCTTTCTTT.

The rearrangement links TRBV2 to TRBJ2-3; tentatively, D is TRBD1 (7 bases). This CDR3 has 14 amino acids. Germline loops: CDR1 SNHLY, CDR2 FYNNEI. V lost 8 bases and J lost 4, with 16 bases in between. CDR3 coding DNA: TGTGCCAGCGGAGGGGGCATGAGTCCAGATACGCAGTATTTT. It is translated as CASGGGMSPDTQYF.

The chain joins TRBV5-1 to TRBJ2-5; the match to TRBD1 covers 8 bases. The V gene's germline CDR1 is SGHRS and CDR2 YFSETQ. The CDR3 length is 14 residues. The ends lost 5 bases at V and 4 bases at J; junction bases unmatched: 7. The CDR3 nucleotides are TGCGCCAGCAGTTTTGGACAGGGTAGAGAGACCCAGTACTTC. Translating gives CASSFGQGRETQYF.

This chain connects TRBV6-5 to TRBJ1-2; 9 bases match TRBD1. The CDR3 extends over 14 amino acids. From germline, CDR1 is MNHEY and CDR2 SVGAGI. V lost 2 bases to trimming and J lost 4 bases; unmatched junction nucleotides: 2. The CDR3 DNA follows: TGTGCCAGCAGTTACCAGGACAGGGGCTATGGCTACACCTTC. Residues: CASSYQDRGYGYTF.

The V and J genes are TRBV10-3 and TRBJ1-1, with D possibly being TRBD1 (6 bases). This CDR3 contains 14 residues. V was clipped by 3 bases and J by 8 bases, with 16 bases between them. The germline V gene has CDR1 ENHRY and CDR2 SYGVKD. CDR3: CAISEQGLFNEAFF. CDR3 bases: TGTGCCATCAGTGAACAGGGTCTCTTTAACGAAGCTTTCTTT.

In this sample, this clone turned up once. V is TRBV19 and J is TRBJ1-2; D might be TRBD1 (6 bases). CDR1 is LNHDA, CDR2 SQIVND, per germline (reference sequence). V lost 7 bases and J lost 7, with 19 bases in between. This CDR3 has 14 amino acids. In nucleotides, the CDR3 is TGTGCCAGTACCTCGGGGGGCCATGGGACTGGCTACACCTTC. It is translated as CASTSGGHGTGYTF.

This clone was detected a few times. The genes are TRBV5-1 and TRBJ1-2; D might be TRBD1 (6 bases). V was shortened by 0 bases and J by 7 bases, with 16 bases between the two germline ends. This CDR3 contains 15 residues. CDR1 SGHRS and CDR2 YFSETQ come from the germline V gene. The CDR3 DNA reads as TGCGCCAGCAGCTTGGTACAGGGAGGGGAAGTTGGCTACACCTTC. This translates into CASSLVQGGEVGYTF.

Only a few counts were recorded for this clone. The chain joins TRBV5-6 to TRBJ1-2; D unresolved. The CDR3 extends over 15 amino acids. Germline values: CDR1 SGHDT, CDR2 YYEEEE. Trimming took 1 base from V and 6 from J, leaving 16 bases between them. The CDR3 bases are TGTGCCAGCAGCTTGTTTGGCCCCCGGGAGGATGGCTACACCTTC. Protein: CASSLFGPREDGYTF.